The 7 T cell receptor beta chains reported below all come from one sample, sequenced in a study of T cell changes during pregnancy in multiple sclerosis. The data were produced by immunoSEQ multiplex PCR, yet TCRdb's version contains in-frame clones alone and is incomplete. Of around 31,000 clones detected, approximately 90% appear once; the ten largest clones hold around 0.7%. The sample in question was CD4+ T cells from peripheral blood mononuclear cells, obtained in the first trimester of pregnancy. These receptors were obtained from a female donor with multiple sclerosis, enrolled in a pregnancy study.

The J gene is TRBJ1-2, the V gene TRBV6-5; 8 positions match TRBD1. The CDR3 extends over 14 amino acids. Germline CDR1 is MNHEY and CDR2 is SVGAGI. V lost 7 bases to trimming and J lost 8 bases; unmatched junction nucleotides: 12. In DNA form, the CDR3 reads TGTGCCAGCAATCCGACAGGGGATAATAGGGGCTACACCTTC. Amino acids: CASNPTGDNRGYTF.

This clone showed up just once. The J gene is TRBJ1-1, the V gene TRBV6-1, with 9 bases lining up with TRBD1. The germline CDR1 and CDR2 sequences are MNHNS and SASEGT. Trimming removed 7 bases from V and 8 bases from J; junction bases left unmatched: 11. The CDR3 is 14 amino acids. CDR3 residues: CASMIPDRGTEAFF. As DNA, the CDR3 is TGTGCCAGCATGATCCCGGACAGGGGAACCGAAGCTTTCTTT.

The rearrangement uses TRBV7-3 and TRBJ2-2, with a possible D match to TRBD1 (6 bases). The CDR3 extends over 14 amino acids. The germline V gene has CDR1 SGHTA and CDR2 FQGTGA. V lost 2 bases, J lost 5 bases, and 9 bases lay in between. Here the CDR3 reads CASSLSGQTGELFF. For the CDR3, the DNA is TGTGCCAGCAGCTTATCGGGACAAACCGGGGAGCTGTTTTTT.

The chain has TRBV30 and TRBJ2-5, with D possibly being TRBD2 (5 bases). The CDR3 has 13 amino acids. Germline CDR1 is GTSNPN and CDR2 is SVGIG (reference sequence). The V gene lost 3 bases and the J gene lost 7 bases, with 15 bases spanning the gap. The CDR3 DNA reads TGTGCCTGGAGCCTAGCCTTATCGGGGACCCAGTACTTC. Protein sequence: CAWSLALSGTQYF.

The rearrangement uses TRBV15 and TRBJ2-7; the D is unclear. This CDR3 has 14 residues. From germline, CDR1 is LNHNV and CDR2 YYDKDF (reference sequence). V was clipped by 4 bases and J by 2 bases, with 12 bases between them. This chain's CDR3 is CATSKNLETYEQYF. The CDR3 coding sequence is TGTGCCACCAGCAAGAACCTTGAGACCTACGAGCAGTACTTC.

This clone has a single count. The gene calls are TRBV30 and TRBJ2-1; a weak D match, TRBD2 (6 bases). Germline CDR1 reads GTSNPN; CDR2 reads SVGIG (reference sequence). The V end was cut by 4 bases, the J end by 2 bases, with 15 bases between. CDR3 size: 15 residues. The CDR3 bases are TGTGCCTGGAACAGAGGGGAGGCCGCCTACAATGAGCAGTTCTTC. Translation gives CAWNRGEAAYNEQFF.

The rearrangement uses TRBV30 and TRBJ2-5; 7 nucleotides align to TRBD1. CDR1 GTSNPN and CDR2 SVGIG come from the germline V gene (reference sequence). Trimming cost V 1 base and J 0 bases; bases outside gene matches: 5. The CDR3 sequence is 15 residues long. The CDR3 loop is CAWSGGGWYQETQYF. In DNA form, the CDR3 reads TGTGCCTGGAGTGGAGGGGGCTGGTACCAAGAGACCCAGTACTTC.